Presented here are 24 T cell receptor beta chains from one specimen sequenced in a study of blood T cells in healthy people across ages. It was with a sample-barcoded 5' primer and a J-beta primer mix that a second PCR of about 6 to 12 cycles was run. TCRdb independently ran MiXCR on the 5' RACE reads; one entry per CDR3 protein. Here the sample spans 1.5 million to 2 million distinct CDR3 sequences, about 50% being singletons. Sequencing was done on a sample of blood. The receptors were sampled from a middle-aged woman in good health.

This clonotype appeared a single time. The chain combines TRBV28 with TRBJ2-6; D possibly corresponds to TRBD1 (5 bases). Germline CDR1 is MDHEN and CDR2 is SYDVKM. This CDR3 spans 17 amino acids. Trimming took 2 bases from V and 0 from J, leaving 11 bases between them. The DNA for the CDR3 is TGTGCCAGCAGTTTACAGGGATCGTACTCTGGGGCCAACGTCCTGACTTTC. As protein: CASSLQGSYSGANVLTF.

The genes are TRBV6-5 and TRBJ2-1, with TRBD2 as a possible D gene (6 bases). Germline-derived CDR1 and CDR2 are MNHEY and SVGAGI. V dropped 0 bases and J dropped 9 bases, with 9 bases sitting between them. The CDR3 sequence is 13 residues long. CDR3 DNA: TGTGCCAGCAGTTACTCCAAGGGAGGTGAGCAGTTCTTC. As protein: CASSYSKGGEQFF.

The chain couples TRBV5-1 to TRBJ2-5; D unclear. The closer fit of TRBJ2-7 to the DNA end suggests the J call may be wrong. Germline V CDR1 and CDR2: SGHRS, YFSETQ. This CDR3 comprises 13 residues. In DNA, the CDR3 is TGCGCCAGTTCCGCAGCAGCGTCTTACGAGCAGTACTTC. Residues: CASSAAASYEQYF.

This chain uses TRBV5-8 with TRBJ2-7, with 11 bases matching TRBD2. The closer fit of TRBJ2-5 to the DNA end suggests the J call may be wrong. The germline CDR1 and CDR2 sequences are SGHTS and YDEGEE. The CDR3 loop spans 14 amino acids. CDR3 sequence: CASRLAGEGETQYF. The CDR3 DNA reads TGTGCCAGCAGACTAGCGGGGGAGGGAGAGACCCAGTACTTC.

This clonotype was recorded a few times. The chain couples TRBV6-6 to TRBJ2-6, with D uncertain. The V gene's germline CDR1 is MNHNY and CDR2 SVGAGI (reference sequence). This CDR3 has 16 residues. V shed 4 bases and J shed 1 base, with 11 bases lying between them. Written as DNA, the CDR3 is TGTGCCAGCAGTTCTATTGGCAGTTCTGGGGCCAACGTCCTGACTTTC. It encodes CASSSIGSSGANVLTF.

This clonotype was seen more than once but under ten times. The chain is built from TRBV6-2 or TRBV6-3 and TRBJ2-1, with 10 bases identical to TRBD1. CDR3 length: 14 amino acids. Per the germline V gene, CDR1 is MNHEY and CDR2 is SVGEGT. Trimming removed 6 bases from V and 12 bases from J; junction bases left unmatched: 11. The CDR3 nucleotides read TGTGCCAGCAGGGCCGGGACAGGGGTATCCGGGCAGTTCTTC. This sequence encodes CASRAGTGVSGQFF.

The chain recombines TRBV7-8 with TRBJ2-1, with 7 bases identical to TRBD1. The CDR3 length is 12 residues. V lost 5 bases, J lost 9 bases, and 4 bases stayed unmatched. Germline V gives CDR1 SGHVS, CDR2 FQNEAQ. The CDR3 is CASSTDRAEQFF. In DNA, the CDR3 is TGTGCCAGCAGCACCGACAGGGCTGAGCAGTTCTTC.

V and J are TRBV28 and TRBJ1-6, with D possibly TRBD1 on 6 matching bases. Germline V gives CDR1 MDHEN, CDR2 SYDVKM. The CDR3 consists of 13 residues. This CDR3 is CATKQGYNSPLHF. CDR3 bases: TGTGCGACCAAACAGGGATATAATTCACCCCTCCACTTT.

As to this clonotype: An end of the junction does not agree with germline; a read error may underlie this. The CDR3, as DNA: TGCGCCAGCAGTGGGACTAGCGGGACCTACGAGCAGTACTTC. Amino acids: CASSGTSGTYEQYF. The V gene is TRBV12-3 or TRBV12-4, the J gene TRBJ2-7, with 13 bases identical to TRBD2. This CDR3 region has 14 residues.

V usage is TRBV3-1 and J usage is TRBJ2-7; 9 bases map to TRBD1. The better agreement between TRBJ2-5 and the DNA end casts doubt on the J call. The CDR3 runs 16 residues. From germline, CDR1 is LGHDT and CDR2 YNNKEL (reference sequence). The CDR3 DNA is TGTGCCAGCAGCCATCGGGACAGGGCTGCGTTGGAGACCCAGTACTTC. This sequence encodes CASSHRDRAALETQYF.

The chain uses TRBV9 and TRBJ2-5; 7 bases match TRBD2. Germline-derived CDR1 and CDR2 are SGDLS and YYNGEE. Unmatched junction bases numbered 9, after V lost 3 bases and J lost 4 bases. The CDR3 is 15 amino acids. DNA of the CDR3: TGTGCCAGCAGCGGCCATGGAGCGGGGAGAGAGACCCAGTACTTC. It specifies CASSGHGAGRETQYF.

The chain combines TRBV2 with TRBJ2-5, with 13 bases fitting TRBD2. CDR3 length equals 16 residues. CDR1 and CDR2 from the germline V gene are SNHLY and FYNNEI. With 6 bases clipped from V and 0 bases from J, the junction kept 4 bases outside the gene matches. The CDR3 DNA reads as TGTGCCAGCAGCATCGGACTAGCGGGGGACCAAGAGACCCAGTACTTC. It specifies CASSIGLAGDQETQYF.

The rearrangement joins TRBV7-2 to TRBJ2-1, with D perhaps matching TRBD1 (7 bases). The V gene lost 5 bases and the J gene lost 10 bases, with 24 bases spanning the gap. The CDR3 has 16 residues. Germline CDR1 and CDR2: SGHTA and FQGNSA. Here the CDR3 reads CASSLEARGTAWEQFF. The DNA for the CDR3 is TGTGCCAGCAGCCTCGAAGCCAGGGGGACTGCTTGGGAGCAGTTCTTC.

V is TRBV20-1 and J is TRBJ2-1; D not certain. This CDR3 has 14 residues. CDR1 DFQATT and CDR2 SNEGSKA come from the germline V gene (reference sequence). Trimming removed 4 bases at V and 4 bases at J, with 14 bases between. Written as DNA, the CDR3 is TGCAGTGCTACGATCCCCCCGAATTACAATGAGCAGTTCTTC. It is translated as CSATIPPNYNEQFF.

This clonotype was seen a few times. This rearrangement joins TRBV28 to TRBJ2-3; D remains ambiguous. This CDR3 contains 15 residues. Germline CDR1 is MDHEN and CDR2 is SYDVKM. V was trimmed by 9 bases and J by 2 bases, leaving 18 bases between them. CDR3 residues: CASYTQLDYTDTQYF. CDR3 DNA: TGTGCCAGTTATACCCAGCTAGATTACACAGATACGCAGTATTTT.

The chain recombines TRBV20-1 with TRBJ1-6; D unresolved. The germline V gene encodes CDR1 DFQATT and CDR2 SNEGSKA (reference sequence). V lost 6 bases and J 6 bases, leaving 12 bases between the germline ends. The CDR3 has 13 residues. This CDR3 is CSAAGVTNSPLHF. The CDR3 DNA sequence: TGCAGTGCGGCCGGGGTTACTAATTCACCCCTCCACTTT.

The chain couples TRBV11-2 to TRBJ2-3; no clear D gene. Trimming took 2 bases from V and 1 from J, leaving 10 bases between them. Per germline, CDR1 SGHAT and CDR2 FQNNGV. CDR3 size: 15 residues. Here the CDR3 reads CASSLLTQRTDTQYF. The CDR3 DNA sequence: TGTGCCAGCAGCTTACTGACACAACGCACAGATACGCAGTATTTT.

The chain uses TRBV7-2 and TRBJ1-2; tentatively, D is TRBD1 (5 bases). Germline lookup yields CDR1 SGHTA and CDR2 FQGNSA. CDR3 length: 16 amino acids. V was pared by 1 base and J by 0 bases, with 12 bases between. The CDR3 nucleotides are TGTGCCAGCAGCTTAGTATCGACAGATACTAACTATGGCTACACCTTC. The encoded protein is CASSLVSTDTNYGYTF.

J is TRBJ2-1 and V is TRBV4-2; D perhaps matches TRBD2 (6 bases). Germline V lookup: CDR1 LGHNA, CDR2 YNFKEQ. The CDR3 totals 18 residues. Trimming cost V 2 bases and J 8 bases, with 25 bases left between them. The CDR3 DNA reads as TGTGCCAGCAGCCAAACCGAGCAGGGACTCAGTGGGGCGGATGAGCAGTTCTTC. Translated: CASSQTEQGLSGADEQFF.

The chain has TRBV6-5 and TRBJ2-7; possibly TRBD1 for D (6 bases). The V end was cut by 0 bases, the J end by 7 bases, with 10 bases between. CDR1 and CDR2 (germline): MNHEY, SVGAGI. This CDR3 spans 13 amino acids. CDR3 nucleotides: TGTGCCAGCAGTTACTCCACCCAGGGGGAGCAGTACTTC. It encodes CASSYSTQGEQYF.

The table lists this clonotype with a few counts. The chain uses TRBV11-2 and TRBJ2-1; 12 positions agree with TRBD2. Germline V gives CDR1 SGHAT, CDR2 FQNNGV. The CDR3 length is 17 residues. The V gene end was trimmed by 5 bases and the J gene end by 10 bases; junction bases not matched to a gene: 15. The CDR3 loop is CASSHWRGLAGGQEQFF. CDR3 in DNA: TGTGCCAGCAGCCACTGGCGAGGCCTAGCGGGGGGGCAGGAGCAGTTCTTC.

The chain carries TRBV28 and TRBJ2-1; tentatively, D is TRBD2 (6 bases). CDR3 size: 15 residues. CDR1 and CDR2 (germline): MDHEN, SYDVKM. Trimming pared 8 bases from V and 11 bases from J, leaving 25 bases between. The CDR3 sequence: CASHPLGGMGNKQFF. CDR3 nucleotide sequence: TGTGCCAGCCATCCGCTCGGGGGTATGGGGAATAAGCAGTTCTTC. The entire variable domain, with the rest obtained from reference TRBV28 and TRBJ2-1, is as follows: DVKVTQSSRYLVKRTGEKVFLECVQDMDHENMFWYRQDPGLGLRLIYFSYDVKMKEKGDIPEGYSVSREKKERFSLILESASTNQTSMYLCASHPLGGMGNKQFFGPGTRLTVL.

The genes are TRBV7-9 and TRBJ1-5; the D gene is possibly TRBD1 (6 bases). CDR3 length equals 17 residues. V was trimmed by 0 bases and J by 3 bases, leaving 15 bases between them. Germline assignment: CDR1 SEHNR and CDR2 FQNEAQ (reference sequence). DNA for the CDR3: TGTGCCAGCAGCTTAGCAGTAGGGGGACGGAACAATCAGCCCCAGCATTTT. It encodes CASSLAVGGRNNQPQHF.

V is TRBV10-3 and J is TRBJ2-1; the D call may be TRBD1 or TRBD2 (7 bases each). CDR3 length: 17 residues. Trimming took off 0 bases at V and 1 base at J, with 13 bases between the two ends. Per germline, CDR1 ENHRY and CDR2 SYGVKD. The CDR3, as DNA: TGTGCCATCAGTGAGTCTCAGGGGGGGAAATCCTACAATGAGCAGTTCTTC. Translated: CAISESQGGKSYNEQFF.